The 4 T cell receptor beta chains reported below all come from one sample, sequenced in a study of T cell changes during pregnancy in multiple sclerosis. Only in-frame clones appear in the TCRdb table, and some are missing; sequencing was by immunoSEQ multiplex PCR. The data hold tens of thousands of clones, with over 80% observed a single time. Sequences were derived from CD8+ T cells from peripheral blood mononuclear cells, sampled in the first trimester of pregnancy. All receptors come from a female donor in good health, enrolled as a control in a pregnancy study.

J is TRBJ2-7 and V is TRBV10-3; 11 nucleotides line up with TRBD2. Germline CDR1 is ENHRY and CDR2 is SYGVKD. After removal of 8 bases from V and 6 bases from J, the junction contained 9 bases not matched to a gene. The CDR3 extends over 14 amino acids. In DNA form, the CDR3 reads TGTGCCATCTCAGAGGGCGGGACTAGCGGCGAGCAGTACTTC. Amino acids: CAISEGGTSGEQYF.

The CDR3 protein is CASSGPGHRYEQYF. The CDR3 DNA sequence: TGTGCCAGCTCAGGTCCGGGACACCGCTACGAGCAGTACTTC. The J gene is TRBJ2-7, the V gene TRBV18, with D perhaps TRBD1 (6 bases). Germline V gives CDR1 KGHSH, CDR2 LQKENI. V was clipped by 5 bases and J by 3 bases, with 14 bases between them. The CDR3 is made up of 14 amino acids. Drawing the rest from reference TRBV18 and TRBJ2-7, the complete variable domain is NAGVMQNPRHLVRRRGQEARLRCSPMKGHSHVYWYRQLPEEGLKFMVYLQKENIIDESGMPKERFSAEFPKEGPSILRIQQVVRGDSAAYFCASSGPGHRYEQYFGPGTRLTVT.

The genes are TRBV28 and TRBJ1-2; tentative D call: TRBD1 (5 bases). Germline assignment: CDR1 MDHEN and CDR2 SYDVKM. The CDR3 is 14 amino acids. V was trimmed by 3 bases and J by 4 bases, leaving 12 bases between them. Here the CDR3 DNA reads TGTGCCAGCAGTTTGGGGCGGACCCTCTATGGCTACACCTTC. It translates to CASSLGRTLYGYTF.

J is TRBJ2-1 and V is TRBV4-1; TRBD2 aligns across 7 bases. Trimming at V came to 1 base and at J to 8 bases, leaving 2 bases not matched to a gene. The CDR3 totals 13 residues. CDR1 is MGHRA, CDR2 YSYEKL, per germline. The CDR3 DNA reads as TGCGCCAGCAGCCAAGGACTAGCAGATGAGCAGTTCTTC. This gives the protein CASSQGLADEQFF.